This T cell receptor (beta chain) was recovered during a study of Ad26.COV2.S vaccination and SARS-CoV-2 variants. Overall study results and limits: The study found higher spike-specific TCR breadth in vaccine than placebo recipients. Responses of T cells in total may have been underestimated by the TCR breadth and depth analyses.

The treatment is: roughly 19 received Ad26.COV2.S at low or high dose, single or two shots; roughly five received placebo; per-sample allocation not given. Samples came from day 63 after the first vaccine or placebo injection. Wuhan-strain SARS-CoV-2 spike was expressed by the Ad26 vector that made up the vaccine. Looked up from germline, CDR1 is MNHEY and CDR2 is SVGAGI. Trimming cost V 7 bases and J 7 bases; bases outside gene matches: 10. This CDR3 is 15 amino acids long. The protocol was immunoSEQ multiplex PCR, while the TCRdb copy is restricted to in-frame clones and leaves out a portion. The data contain around 300,000 clones, about 88% of them singletons. A remark on this clone: Antigen unknown.

Here the sequenced sample was peripheral blood, taken in a trial of Ad26.COV2.S vaccine versus placebo. V is TRBV6-5 and J is TRBJ1-6, with 7 bases fitting TRBD1. The receptor comes from a person aged 18 to 59 who received the Ad26.COV2.S COVID-19 vaccine or a placebo. The CDR3 region has the DNA TGTGCCAGCACTTTAAAAGGGGGCTGGAATTCACCCCTCCACTTT. Encoded protein: CASTLKGGWNSPLHF.